This paragraph reports one T cell receptor (beta chain). Each participant's cohort was designated according to participant-reported clinical history. These data come from a study of blood T cell repertoires in COVID-19. Study details: Acute and convalescent COVID-19 specimens originated in the United States, Italy and Spain. PBMCs, B-cell-depleted T cells, or T cells provided the cDNA or gDNA that made up the material.

Methods used by the authors: Estimated nucleated cell counts came from reference gene primer amplification. TCRdb's copy holds only in-frame clones and misses some; the assay was immunoSEQ multiplex PCR. The DNA was the basis for D and trimming; V, J and clone size are from that table. The sample yields around 310,000 clones, around 92% seen once. Between the trimmed V and J ends, which lost 1 base and 4 bases, there was a span of 6 bases. CDR1 is SNHLY and CDR2 is FYNNEI in the germline V gene. This CDR3 region has 13 residues. Material: PBMCs or T cells enriched from blood (not recorded which). The TCR sequence derives from a woman in her 30s who had recovered from COVID-19. This chain connects TRBV2 to TRBJ2-3, with D possibly TRBD2 on 5 matching bases. CDR3 region: CASSEGLSDTQYF. The CDR3 bases are TGTGCCAGCAGTGAAGGACTATCAGATACGCAGTATTTT.